A selection of T cell receptor beta chains follows, all from one sample in a study of cytomegalovirus exposure and HLA in healthy donors. The table came from immunoSEQ multiplex PCR; TCRdb's copy has only in-frame clones and leaves some out. There are roughly 190,000 clones in the sample; around 80% occur only once, and 1.5% to 2% lies in the top ten. The sequencing sample was made of PBMCs. The receptors were sampled from a man aged 35-49 years in good health and CMV-seropositive. The CDR3 runs from the conserved cysteine through the conserved F or W. D genes are given only for firm matches. Clone size is not always given. Where it is, it says once, few, many or a class for expanded clones.

clone_size | j_call | v_call | d_call | cdr3_aa | cdr3_nt
. | TRBJ2-3 | TRBV30 | TRBD2 | CAWSAVAGGPDTQYF | TGTGCCTGGAGTGCCGTAGCGGGAGGCCCAGATACGCAGTATTTT
. | TRBJ2-5 | TRBV18 | . | CASSSTEQETQYF | TGTGCCAGCTCATCGACAGAGCAAGAGACCCAGTACTTC
. | TRBJ2-3 | TRBV21-1 | . | CASSRQGSTDTQYF | TGTGCCAGCAGCAGACAGGGGAGCACAGATACGCAGTATTTT
. | TRBJ1-1 | TRBV29-1 | . | CSVVKGQGTEAFF | TGCAGCGTTGTCAAGGGGCAGGGGACTGAAGCTTTCTTT
. | TRBJ2-7 | TRBV9 | . | CASSLQRGEQYF | TGTGCCAGCAGCCTTCAGCGTGGCGAGCAGTACTTC
. | TRBJ1-5 | TRBV7-6 | . | CASSYDSDQPQHF | TGTGCCAGCAGCTATGACAGCGATCAGCCCCAGCATTTT
. | TRBJ2-7 | TRBV5-1 | TRBD2 | CASSLALTSGSYEQYF | TGCGCCAGCAGCTTGGCTCTGACTAGCGGGAGCTACGAGCAGTACTTC
once | TRBJ2-1 | TRBV5-6 | . | CASSFYSYNEQFF | TGTGCCAGCAGCTTTTACTCCTACAATGAGCAGTTCTTC
. | TRBJ1-5 | TRBV7-6 | . | CASSSDSLNQPQHF | TGTGCCAGCAGCTCAGACAGTCTCAATCAGCCCCAGCATTTT
. | TRBJ2-5 | TRBV5-6 | TRBD2 | CASSPRSGTYLETQYF | TGTGCCAGCAGTCCGCGGAGCGGGACTTATCTAGAGACCCAGTACTTC
. | TRBJ2-1 | TRBV5-6 | . | CASRQDSNEQFF | TGTGCCAGCAGGCAGGACAGCAATGAGCAGTTCTTC
. | TRBJ2-6 | TRBV29-1 | . | CSVGGTGANGLTF | TGCAGCGTTGGGGGTACTGGGGCCAACGGCCTGACTTTC
. | TRBJ1-2 | TRBV19 | . | CASSLGSWYGYTF | TGTGCCAGTAGCCTAGGGAGTTGGTATGGCTACACCTTC
few | TRBJ2-3 | TRBV6-1 | TRBD2 | CASRGLAGGTDTQYF | TGTGCCAGCAGGGGACTAGCGGGAGGGACAGATACGCAGTATTTT
. | TRBJ2-1 | TRBV27 | TRBD2 | CASSGAISGRALYNEQFF | TGTGCCAGCAGTGGCGCTATAAGCGGGAGGGCCCTTTACAATGAGCAGTTCTTC
. | TRBJ1-5 | TRBV5-1 | TRBD1 | CASSLGQGAGNQPQHF | TGCGCCAGCAGCTTGGGACAGGGGGCTGGTAATCAGCCCCAGCATTTT
. | TRBJ1-1 | TRBV11-2 | . | CASSTSGGTEAFF | TGTGCCAGCAGCACCTCGGGGGGGACTGAAGCTTTCTTT
. | TRBJ2-2 | TRBV28 | . | CASRSSGIPGELFF | TGTGCCAGCAGGTCCTCAGGGATCCCCGGGGAGCTGTTTTTT
. | TRBJ2-1 | TRBV29-1 | . | CSVLLLAQFF | TGCAGCGTTCTTCTACTAGCCCAGTTCTTC
. | TRBJ2-5 | TRBV5-5 | . | CASSFSGLWETQYF | TGTGCCAGCAGCTTTTCAGGGTTGTGGGAGACCCAGTACTTC
. | TRBJ2-7 | TRBV7-7 | TRBD2 | CASSPTSGSTYEQYF | TGTGCCAGCAGCCCGACTAGCGGGAGTACCTACGAGCAGTACTTC
once | TRBJ1-4 | TRBV7-8 | . | CASSPLGQATNEKLFF | TGTGCCAGCAGCCCACTAGGGCAGGCAACTAATGAAAAACTGTTTTTT